Listed here are 6 T cell receptor beta chains from one sample, sequenced in a study of T cells expressing NK-cell markers (dated by TCRdb to the early 2020s). Receptor libraries were prepared by 5' RACE. Instrument used: Illumina HiSeq 2000. TCRdb reprocessed the reads; each CDR3 protein sequence makes one entry, and DNA is unavailable. The sample's own table lists 450,000 to 600,000 distinct CDR3 sequences. Together, the top ten hold 3% to 4.5% of the sample. The sequenced sample consisted of blood T cells: a sorted CD56 or NKG2C T cell subset, CD4+ or CD8+ T cells, or bulk PBMC T cells (not recorded which). The receptors derive from a young man in good health. Donor details come from another sample of the same person, matched by shared clones.

This sequence joins TRBV29-1 and TRBJ1-2; TCRdb's D call, TRBD1, is unchecked because there is no DNA. CDR3 length equals 13 residues. Germline CDR1 SQVTM, CDR2 ANQGSEA. Here the CDR3 reads CSVERTGGYGYTF.

V is TRBV20-1 and J is TRBJ2-1; TCRdb designates TRBD2, a call that cannot be tested without DNA. This CDR3 spans 15 amino acids. CDR1 is DFQATT, CDR2 SNEGSKA, per germline (reference sequence). The CDR3 sequence: CSASFGTSSNNEQFF.

The chain recombines TRBV6-2 or TRBV6-3 with TRBJ2-1; TCRdb picks TRBD2, but there is no DNA to check that call. Germline lookup yields CDR1 MNHEY and CDR2 SVGEGT. The CDR3 is 14 residues long. The CDR3 loop reads CASAPGLVYNEQFF.

The chain employs TRBV7-2 and TRBJ2-7; TCRdb names TRBD2, which stays unverified in the absence of DNA. The CDR3 contains 14 residues. Per the germline V gene, CDR1 is SGHTA and CDR2 is FQGNSA. This chain's CDR3 is CASSLEGGLYEQYF.

J is TRBJ2-1 and V is TRBV10-3; the TCRdb D gene call, TRBD2, has no DNA to confirm it. This CDR3 comprises 15 residues. The V gene's germline CDR1 is ENHRY and CDR2 SYGVKD. CDR3 region: CAIRTSSGRQEEQFF.

The chain employs TRBV20-1 and TRBJ1-1; TCRdb lists TRBD1, though no DNA is available to test this call. Germline CDR1 and CDR2: DFQATT and SNEGSKA (reference sequence). CDR3 length: 15 residues. The CDR3 spells CSASSLIQGNTEAFF.